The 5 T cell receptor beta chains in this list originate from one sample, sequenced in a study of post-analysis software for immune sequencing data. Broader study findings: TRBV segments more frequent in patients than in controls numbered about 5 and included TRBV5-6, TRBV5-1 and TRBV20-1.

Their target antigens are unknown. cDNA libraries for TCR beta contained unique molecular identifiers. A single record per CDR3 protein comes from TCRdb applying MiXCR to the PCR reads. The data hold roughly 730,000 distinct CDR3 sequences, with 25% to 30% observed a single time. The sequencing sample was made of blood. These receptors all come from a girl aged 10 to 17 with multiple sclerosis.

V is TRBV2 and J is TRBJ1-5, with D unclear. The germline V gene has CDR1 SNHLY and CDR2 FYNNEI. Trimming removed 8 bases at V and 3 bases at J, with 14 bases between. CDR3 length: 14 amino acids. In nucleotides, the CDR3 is TGTGCCAGCGCCCCGTGGGGTTACAATCAGCCCCAGCATTTT. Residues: CASAPWGYNQPQHF.

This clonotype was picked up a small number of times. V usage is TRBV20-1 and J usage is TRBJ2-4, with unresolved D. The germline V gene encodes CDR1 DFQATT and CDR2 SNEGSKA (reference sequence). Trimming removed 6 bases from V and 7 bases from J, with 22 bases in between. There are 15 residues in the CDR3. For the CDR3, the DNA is TGCAGTGCGAACCGCGGTGAGCCTACCTGGAACATTCAGTACTTC. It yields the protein CSANRGEPTWNIQYF.

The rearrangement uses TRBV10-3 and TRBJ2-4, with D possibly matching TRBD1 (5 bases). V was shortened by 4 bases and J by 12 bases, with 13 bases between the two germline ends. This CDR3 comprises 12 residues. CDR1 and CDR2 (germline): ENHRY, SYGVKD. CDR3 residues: CAISVPQGSQYF. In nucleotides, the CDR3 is TGTGCCATCAGTGTCCCGCAGGGAAGTCAGTACTTC.

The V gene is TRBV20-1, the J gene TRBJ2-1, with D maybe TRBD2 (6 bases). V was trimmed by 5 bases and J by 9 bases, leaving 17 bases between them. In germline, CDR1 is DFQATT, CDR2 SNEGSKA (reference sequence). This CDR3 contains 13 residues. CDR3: CSALTSGVREQFF. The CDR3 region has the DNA TGCAGTGCTTTGACTAGTGGGGTTCGTGAGCAGTTCTTC.

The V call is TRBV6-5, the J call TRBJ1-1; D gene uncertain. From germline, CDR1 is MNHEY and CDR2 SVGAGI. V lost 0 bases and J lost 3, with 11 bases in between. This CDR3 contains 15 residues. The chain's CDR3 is CASSYSIPADTEAFF. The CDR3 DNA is TGTGCCAGCAGTTACTCGATTCCTGCGGACACTGAAGCTTTCTTT.